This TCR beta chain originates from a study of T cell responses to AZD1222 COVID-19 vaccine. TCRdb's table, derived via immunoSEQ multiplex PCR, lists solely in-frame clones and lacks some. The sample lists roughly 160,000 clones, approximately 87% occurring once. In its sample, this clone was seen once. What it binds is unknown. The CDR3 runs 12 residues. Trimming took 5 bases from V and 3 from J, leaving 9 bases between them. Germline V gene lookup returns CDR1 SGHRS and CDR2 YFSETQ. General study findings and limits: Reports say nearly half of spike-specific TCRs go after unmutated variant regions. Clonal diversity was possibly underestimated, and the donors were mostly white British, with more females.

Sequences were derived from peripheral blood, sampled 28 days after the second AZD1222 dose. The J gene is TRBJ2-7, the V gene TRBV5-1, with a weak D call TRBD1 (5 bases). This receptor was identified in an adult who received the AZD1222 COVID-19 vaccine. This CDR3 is CASRADNYEQYF. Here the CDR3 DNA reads TGCGCCAGCAGGGCGGACAACTACGAGCAGTACTTC.